This T cell receptor (beta chain) was identified in a study of blood T cell repertoires in COVID-19. In the study overall: Collection of acute and convalescent COVID-19 samples took place in the United States, Italy and Spain.

A single count supports this clone. Measured with immunoSEQ multiplex PCR; TCRdb has only the in-frame clones, and not every one. Of hundreds of thousands of clones listed, 90% are singletons. Recovered status applied to Cohort 3 donors who had two consecutive negative PCRs. It also applied to those with clearance or with symptom resolution. The material sequenced was PBMCs or T cells enriched from blood (not recorded which). The sequence was obtained from a man aged 60 to 75 who had recovered from COVID-19.

The CDR3 reads CATSGDTRFSSYNEQFF. CDR3 sequence (DNA): TGTGCCACCAGTGGGGACACAAGATTTAGCTCCTACAATGAGCAGTTCTTC. This rearrangement joins TRBV24-1 to TRBJ2-1; weak D call: TRBD1 (6 bases). V lost 5 bases to trimming and J lost 0 bases, with 16 bases between them. CDR1 and CDR2 (germline): KGHDR, SFDVKD. The CDR3 has 17 amino acids.